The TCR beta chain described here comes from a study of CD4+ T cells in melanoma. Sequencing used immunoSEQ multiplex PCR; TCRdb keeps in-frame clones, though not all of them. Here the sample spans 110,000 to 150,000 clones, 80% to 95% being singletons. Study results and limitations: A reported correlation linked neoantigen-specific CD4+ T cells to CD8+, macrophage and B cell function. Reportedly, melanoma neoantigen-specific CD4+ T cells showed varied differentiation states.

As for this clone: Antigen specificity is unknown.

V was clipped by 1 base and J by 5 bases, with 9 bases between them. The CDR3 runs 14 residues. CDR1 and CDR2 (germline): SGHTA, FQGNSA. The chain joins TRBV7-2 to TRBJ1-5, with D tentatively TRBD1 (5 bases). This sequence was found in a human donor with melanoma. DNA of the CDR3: TGTGCCAGCAGCTTAGATCCGGGGGATCAGCCCCAGCATTTT. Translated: CASSLDPGDQPQHF.